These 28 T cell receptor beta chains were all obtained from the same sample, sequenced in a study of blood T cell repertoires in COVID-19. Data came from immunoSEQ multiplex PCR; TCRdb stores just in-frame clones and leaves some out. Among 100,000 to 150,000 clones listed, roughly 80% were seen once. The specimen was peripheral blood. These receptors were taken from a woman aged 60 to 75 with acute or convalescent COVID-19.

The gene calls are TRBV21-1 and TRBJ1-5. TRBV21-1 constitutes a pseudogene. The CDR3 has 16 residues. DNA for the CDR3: TGTGCCAGCAGCAAATACGGCGGCAGTAGCAATCAGCCCCAGCATTTT. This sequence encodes CASSKYGGSSNQPQHF.

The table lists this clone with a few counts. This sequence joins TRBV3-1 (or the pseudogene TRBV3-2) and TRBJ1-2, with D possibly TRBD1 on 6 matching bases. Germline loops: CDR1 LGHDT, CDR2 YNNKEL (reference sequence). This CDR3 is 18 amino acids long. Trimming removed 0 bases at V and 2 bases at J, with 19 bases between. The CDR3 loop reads CASSQDPLLPRGNYGYTF. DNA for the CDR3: TGTGCCAGCAGCCAAGATCCCCTCTTACCCAGGGGAAACTATGGCTACACCTTC.

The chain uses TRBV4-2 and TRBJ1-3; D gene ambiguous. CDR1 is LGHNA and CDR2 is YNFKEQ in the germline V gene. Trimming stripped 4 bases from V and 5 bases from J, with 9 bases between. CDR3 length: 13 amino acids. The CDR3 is CASSPQNRNTIYF. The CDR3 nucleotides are TGTGCCAGCAGCCCCCAGAATCGAAACACCATATATTTT.

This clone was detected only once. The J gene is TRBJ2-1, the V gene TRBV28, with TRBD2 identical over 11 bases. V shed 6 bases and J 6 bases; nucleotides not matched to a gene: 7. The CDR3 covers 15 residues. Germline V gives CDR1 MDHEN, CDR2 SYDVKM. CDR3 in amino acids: CASSHILAGGNEQFF. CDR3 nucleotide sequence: TGTGCCAGCAGCCACATCCTAGCGGGGGGCAATGAGCAGTTCTTC.

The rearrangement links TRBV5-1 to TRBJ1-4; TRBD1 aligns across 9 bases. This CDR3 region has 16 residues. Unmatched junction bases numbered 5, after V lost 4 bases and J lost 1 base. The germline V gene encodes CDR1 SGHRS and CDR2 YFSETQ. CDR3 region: CASSLGQGGTNEKLFF. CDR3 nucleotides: TGCGCCAGCAGCCTGGGACAGGGTGGAACTAATGAAAAACTGTTTTTT.

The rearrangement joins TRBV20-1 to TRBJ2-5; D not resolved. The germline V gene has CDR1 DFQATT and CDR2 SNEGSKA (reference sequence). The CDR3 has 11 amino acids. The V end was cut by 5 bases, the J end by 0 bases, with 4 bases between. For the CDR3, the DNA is TGCAGTGCTCCAGACCAAGAGACCCAGTACTTC. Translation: CSAPDQETQYF.

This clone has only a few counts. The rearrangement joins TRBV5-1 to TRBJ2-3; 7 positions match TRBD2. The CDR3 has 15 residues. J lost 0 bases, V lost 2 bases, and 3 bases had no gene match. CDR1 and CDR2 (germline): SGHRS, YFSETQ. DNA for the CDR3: TGCGCCAGCAGCTTAACGGGGGGAAGCACAGATACGCAGTATTTT. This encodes CASSLTGGSTDTQYF. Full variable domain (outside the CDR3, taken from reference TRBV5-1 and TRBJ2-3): KAGVTQTPRYLIKTRGQQVTLSCSPISGHRSVSWYQQTPGQGLQFLFEYFSETQRNKGNFPGRFSGRQFSNSRSEMNVSTLELGDSALYLCASSLTGGSTDTQYFGPGTRLTVL.

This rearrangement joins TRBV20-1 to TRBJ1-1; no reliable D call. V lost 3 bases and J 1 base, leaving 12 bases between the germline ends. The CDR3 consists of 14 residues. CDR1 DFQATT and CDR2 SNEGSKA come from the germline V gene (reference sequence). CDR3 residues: CSASENTRNTEAFF. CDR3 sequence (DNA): TGCAGTGCTAGTGAGAACACCCGGAACACTGAAGCTTTCTTT.

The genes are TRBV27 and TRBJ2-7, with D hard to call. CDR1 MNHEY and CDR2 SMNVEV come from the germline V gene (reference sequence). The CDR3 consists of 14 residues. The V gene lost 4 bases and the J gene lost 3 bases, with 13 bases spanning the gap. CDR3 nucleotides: TGTGCCAGCAGTTATTCCCACGAGCACTACGAGCAGTACTTC. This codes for CASSYSHEHYEQYF.

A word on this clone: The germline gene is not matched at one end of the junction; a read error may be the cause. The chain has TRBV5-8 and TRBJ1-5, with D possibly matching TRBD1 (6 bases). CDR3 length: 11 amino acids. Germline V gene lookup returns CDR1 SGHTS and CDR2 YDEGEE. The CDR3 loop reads CASSVDRWADF. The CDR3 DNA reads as TGTGCCAGCAGCGTTGACAGGTGGGCGGATTTT.

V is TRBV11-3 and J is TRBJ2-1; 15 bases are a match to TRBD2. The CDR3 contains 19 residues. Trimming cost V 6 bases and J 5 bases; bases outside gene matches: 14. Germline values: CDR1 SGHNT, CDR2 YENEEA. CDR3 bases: TGTGCCAGCAGTCGGGGGACTAGCGGGGGGCCCCAATATGACAATGAGCAGTTCTTC. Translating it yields CASSRGTSGGPQYDNEQFF.

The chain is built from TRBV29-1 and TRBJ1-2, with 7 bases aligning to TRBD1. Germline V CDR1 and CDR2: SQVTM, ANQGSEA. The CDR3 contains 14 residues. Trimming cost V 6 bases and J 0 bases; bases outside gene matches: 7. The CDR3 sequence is CSVGTGASNYGYTF. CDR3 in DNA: TGCAGCGTCGGAACAGGGGCCTCTAACTATGGCTACACCTTC.

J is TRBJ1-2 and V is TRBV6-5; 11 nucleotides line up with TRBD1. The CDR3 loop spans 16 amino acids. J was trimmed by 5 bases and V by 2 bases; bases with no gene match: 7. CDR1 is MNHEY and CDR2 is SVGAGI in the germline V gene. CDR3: CASSYLSGTGGYGYTF. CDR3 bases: TGTGCCAGCAGTTACCTCAGCGGGACAGGGGGTTATGGCTACACCTTC.

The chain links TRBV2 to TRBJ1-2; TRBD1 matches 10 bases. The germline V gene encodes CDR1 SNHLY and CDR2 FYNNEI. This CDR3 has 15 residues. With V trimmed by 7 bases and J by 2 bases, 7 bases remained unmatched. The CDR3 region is CASTILGQGNYGYTF. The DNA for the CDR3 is TGTGCCAGCACCATTTTGGGACAGGGGAACTATGGCTACACCTTC. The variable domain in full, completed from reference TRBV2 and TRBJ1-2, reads EPEVTQTPSHQVTQMGQEVILRCVPISNHLYFYWYRQILGQKVEFLVSFYNNEISEKSEIFDDQFSVERPDGSNFTLKIRSTKLEDSAMYFCASTILGQGNYGYTFGSGTRLTVV.

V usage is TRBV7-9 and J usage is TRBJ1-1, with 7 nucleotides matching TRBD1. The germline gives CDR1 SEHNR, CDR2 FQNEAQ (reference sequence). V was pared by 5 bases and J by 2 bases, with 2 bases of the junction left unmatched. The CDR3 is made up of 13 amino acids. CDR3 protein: CASSRQGNTEAFF. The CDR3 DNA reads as TGTGCCAGCAGCCGACAGGGAAACACTGAAGCTTTCTTT.

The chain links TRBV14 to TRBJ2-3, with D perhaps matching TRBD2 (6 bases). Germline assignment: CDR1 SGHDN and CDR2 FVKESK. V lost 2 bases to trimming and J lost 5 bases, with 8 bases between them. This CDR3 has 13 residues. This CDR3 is CASSQNGGDTQYF. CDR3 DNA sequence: TGTGCCAGCAGCCAAAACGGGGGAGATACGCAGTATTTT.

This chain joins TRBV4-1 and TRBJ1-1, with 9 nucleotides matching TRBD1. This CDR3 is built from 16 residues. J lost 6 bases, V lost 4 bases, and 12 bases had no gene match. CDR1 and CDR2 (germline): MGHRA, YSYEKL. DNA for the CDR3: TGCGCCAGCAGCCGGATAACCGGGACAGGGAAACCTGAAGCTTTCTTT. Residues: CASSRITGTGKPEAFF.

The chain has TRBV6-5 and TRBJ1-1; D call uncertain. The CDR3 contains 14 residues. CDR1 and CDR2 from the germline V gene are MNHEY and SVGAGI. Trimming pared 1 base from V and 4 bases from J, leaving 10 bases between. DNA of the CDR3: TGTGCCAGCAGTTACTTCCATGGAGGCACTGAAGCTTTCTTT. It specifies CASSYFHGGTEAFF.

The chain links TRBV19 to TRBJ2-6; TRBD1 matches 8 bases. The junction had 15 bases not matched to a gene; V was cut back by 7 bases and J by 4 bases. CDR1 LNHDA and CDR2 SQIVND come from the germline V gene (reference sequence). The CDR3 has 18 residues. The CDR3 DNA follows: TGTGCCAGTACCGAGTTGTCGCAGGGGGCTTCCGGGGCCAACGTCCTGACTTTC. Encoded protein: CASTELSQGASGANVLTF. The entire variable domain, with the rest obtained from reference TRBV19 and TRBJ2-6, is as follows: DGGITQSPKYLFRKEGQNVTLSCEQNLNHDAMYWYRQDPGQGLRLIYYSQIVNDFQKGDIAEGYSVSREKKESFPLTVTSAQKNPTAFYLCASTELSQGASGANVLTFGAGSRLTVL.

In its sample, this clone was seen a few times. The CDR3 spells CASGLTGANYGYTF. CDR3 DNA sequence: TGTGCTAGTGGTTTGACAGGGGCTAACTATGGCTACACCTTC. The chain combines TRBV12-5 with TRBJ1-2, with 7 bases matching TRBD1. Germline V gene sequence: CDR1 LGHNT, CDR2 FRNRAP. The CDR3 is 14 residues long. The J segment lost 0 bases and the V segment lost 2 bases, leaving 0 bases of the junction unmatched. The whole variable domain, filled in from reference TRBV12-5 and TRBJ1-2, reads DARVTQTPRHKVTEMGQEVTMRCQPILGHNTVFWYRQTMMQGLELLAYFRNRAPLDDSGMPKDRFSAEMPDATLATLKIQPSEPRDSAVYFCASGLTGANYGYTFGSGTRLTVV.

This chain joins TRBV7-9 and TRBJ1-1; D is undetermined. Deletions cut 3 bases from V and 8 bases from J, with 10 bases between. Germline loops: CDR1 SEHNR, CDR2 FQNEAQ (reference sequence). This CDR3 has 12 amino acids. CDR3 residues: CASSFFESEAFF. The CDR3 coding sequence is TGTGCCAGCAGCTTCTTTGAGTCAGAAGCTTTCTTT.

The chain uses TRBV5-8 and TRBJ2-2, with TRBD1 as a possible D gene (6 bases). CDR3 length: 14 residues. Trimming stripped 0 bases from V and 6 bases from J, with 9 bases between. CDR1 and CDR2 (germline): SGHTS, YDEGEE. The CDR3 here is CASSLDRAAGELFF. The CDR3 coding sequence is TGTGCCAGCAGCTTGGACAGGGCAGCCGGGGAGCTGTTTTTT.

This chain's CDR3 is CATSGVQADWSTGELFF. CDR3 nucleotides: TGTGCCACCAGCGGGGTCCAGGCGGATTGGTCCACCGGGGAGCTGTTTTTT. The rearrangement uses TRBV24-1 and TRBJ2-2; possible D gene TRBD2, 5 bases. CDR3 length equals 17 residues. Germline V lookup: CDR1 KGHDR, CDR2 SFDVKD. V dropped 7 bases and J dropped 4 bases, with 21 bases sitting between them.

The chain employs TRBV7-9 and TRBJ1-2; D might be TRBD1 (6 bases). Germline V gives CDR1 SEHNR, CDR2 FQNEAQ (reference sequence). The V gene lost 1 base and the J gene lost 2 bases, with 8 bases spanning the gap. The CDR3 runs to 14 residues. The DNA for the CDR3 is TGTGCCAGCAGCTTAGGGGGGCCCAACTATGGCTACACCTTC. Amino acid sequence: CASSLGGPNYGYTF.

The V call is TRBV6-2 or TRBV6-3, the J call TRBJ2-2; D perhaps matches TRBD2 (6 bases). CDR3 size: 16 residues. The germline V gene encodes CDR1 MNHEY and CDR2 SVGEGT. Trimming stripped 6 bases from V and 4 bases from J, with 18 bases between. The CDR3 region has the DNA TGTGCCAGCAGCCCTGGGAGGAGGCTTCTCACCGGGGAGCTGTTTTTT. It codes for CASSPGRRLLTGELFF.

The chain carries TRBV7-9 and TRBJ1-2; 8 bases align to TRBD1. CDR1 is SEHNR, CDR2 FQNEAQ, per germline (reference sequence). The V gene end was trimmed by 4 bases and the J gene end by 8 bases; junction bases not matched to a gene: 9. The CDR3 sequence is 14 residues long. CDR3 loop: CASSSSGGSGGYTF. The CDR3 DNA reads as TGTGCCAGCAGCTCTTCAGGGGGCTCGGGCGGCTACACCTTC. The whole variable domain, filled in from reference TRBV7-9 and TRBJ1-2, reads DTGVSQNPRHKITKRGQNVTFRCDPISEHNRLYWYRQTLGQGPEFLTYFQNEAQLEKSRLLSDRFSAERPKGSFSTLEIQRTEQGDSAMYLCASSSSGGSGGYTFGSGTRLTVV.

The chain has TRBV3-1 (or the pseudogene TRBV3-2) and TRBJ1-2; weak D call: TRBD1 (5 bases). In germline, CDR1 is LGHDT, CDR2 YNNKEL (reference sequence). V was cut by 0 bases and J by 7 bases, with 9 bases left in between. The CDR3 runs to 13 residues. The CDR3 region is CASSQEARGGYTF. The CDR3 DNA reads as TGTGCCAGCAGCCAAGAGGCAAGGGGTGGCTACACCTTC.

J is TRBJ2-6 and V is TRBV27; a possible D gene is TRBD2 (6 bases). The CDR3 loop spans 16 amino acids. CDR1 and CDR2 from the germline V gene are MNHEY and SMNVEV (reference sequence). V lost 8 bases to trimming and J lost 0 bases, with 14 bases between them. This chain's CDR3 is CASGRFDISGANVLTF. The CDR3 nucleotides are TGTGCCAGCGGGAGGTTTGACATCTCTGGGGCCAACGTCCTGACTTTC.